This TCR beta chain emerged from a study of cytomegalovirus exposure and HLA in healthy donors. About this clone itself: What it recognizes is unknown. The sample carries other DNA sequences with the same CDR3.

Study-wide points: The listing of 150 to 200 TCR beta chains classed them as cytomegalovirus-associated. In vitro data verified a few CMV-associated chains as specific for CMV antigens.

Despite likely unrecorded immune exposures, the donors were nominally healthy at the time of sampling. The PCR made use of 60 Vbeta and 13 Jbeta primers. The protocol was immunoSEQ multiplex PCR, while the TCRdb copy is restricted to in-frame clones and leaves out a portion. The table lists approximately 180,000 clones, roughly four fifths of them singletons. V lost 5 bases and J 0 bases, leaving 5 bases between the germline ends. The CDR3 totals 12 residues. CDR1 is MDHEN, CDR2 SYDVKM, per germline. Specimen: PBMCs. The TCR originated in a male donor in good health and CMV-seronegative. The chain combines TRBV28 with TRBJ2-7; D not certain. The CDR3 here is CASSTSSYEQYF. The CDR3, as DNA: TGTGCCAGCAGTACGAGCTCCTACGAGCAGTACTTC.